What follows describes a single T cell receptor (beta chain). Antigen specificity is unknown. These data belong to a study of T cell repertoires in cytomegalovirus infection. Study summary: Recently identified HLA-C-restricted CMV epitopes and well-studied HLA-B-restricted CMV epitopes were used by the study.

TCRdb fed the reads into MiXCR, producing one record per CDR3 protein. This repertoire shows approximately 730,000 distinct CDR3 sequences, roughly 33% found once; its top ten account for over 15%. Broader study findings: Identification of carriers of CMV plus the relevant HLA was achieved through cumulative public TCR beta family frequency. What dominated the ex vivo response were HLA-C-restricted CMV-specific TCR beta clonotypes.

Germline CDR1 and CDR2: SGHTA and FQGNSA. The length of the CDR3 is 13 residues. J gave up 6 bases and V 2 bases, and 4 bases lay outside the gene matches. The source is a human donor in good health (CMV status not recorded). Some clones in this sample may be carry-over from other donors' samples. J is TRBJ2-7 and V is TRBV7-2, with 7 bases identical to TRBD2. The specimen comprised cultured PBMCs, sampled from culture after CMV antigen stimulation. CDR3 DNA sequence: TGTGCCAGCAGCTTACGGCGGGAGAGCGAGCAGTACTTC. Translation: CASSLRRESEQYF.